One and the same sample provided the 6 T cell receptor beta chains below, sequenced in a study of T cells after posttransplantation cyclophosphamide. TCRdb keeps only in-frame clones here, not all; method: immunoSEQ multiplex PCR. The data show roughly 8,000 clones, none appearing only once, with less than 11% held by the ten largest. Treatment was busulfan-fludarabine conditioning, a marrow graft, and cyclophosphamide on days +3 and +4. The sequenced sample was PBMCs, obtained after allogeneic stem cell transplant with posttransplant cyclophosphamide. These TCRs come from a female patient aged 50-65 years who received an allogeneic stem cell transplant from a related donor, was CMV-positive, and had no GVHD. The graft donor may account for some of the T cells.

The table lists this clone with many counts. This sequence joins TRBV27 and TRBJ1-2; D gene ambiguous. Germline assignment: CDR1 MNHEY and CDR2 SMNVEV (reference sequence). The CDR3 is 14 residues long. With 3 bases removed from V and 8 bases from J, the gap between germline ends came to 16 bases. DNA of the CDR3: TGTGCCAGCAGTTTCTCCCGGCGAGGGCAGGGCTACACCTTC. The encoded protein is CASSFSRRGQGYTF.

By sample share, this clone is medium-sized. V usage is TRBV28 and J usage is TRBJ2-1; D is possibly TRBD2 (7 bases). This CDR3 has 16 amino acids. The V end was cut by 5 bases, the J end by 4 bases, with 18 bases between. Germline V CDR1 and CDR2: MDHEN, SYDVKM. The CDR3 sequence: CASSPSGGPQYNEQFF. The CDR3, as DNA: TGTGCCAGCAGTCCTTCCGGGGGGCCGCAATACAATGAGCAGTTCTTC. Drawing the rest from reference TRBV28 and TRBJ2-1, the complete variable domain is DVKVTQSSRYLVKRTGEKVFLECVQDMDHENMFWYRQDPGLGLRLIYFSYDVKMKEKGDIPEGYSVSREKKERFSLILESASTNQTSMYLCASSPSGGPQYNEQFFGPGTRLTVL.

Ten or more counts support this clone. The V gene is TRBV28, the J gene TRBJ1-2, with 8 bases lining up with TRBD1. The CDR3 spans 13 residues. V lost 7 bases to trimming and J lost 4 bases; unmatched junction nucleotides: 5. CDR1 MDHEN and CDR2 SYDVKM come from the germline V gene. CDR3 DNA sequence: TGTGCCAGCACTGACGACAGGGGCTATGGCTACACCTTC. Translation: CASTDDRGYGYTF.

This clone was counted many times. The chain joins TRBV12-3 or TRBV12-4 to TRBJ1-2, with D perhaps TRBD1 (5 bases). This CDR3 region has 15 residues. V shed 3 bases and J shed 4 bases, with 15 bases lying between them. Here the CDR3 DNA reads TGTGCCAGCAGTTTCCGGGGGTCGGAAGGCTATGGCTACACCTTC. This translates into CASSFRGSEGYGYTF.

This clone occurred many times. The chain has TRBV7-2 and TRBJ1-4; tentative D call: TRBD1 (6 bases). The V end lost 3 bases, the J end lost 8 bases, and 22 bases lay between the germline ends. The CDR3 spans 17 residues. Germline CDR1 SGHTA, CDR2 FQGNSA. The CDR3 coding sequence is TGTGCCAGCAGCTTGGGCCGCGGAGCAGGGGCTCGGGAAAAACTGTTTTTT. Protein sequence: CASSLGRGAGAREKLFF.

This clone was seen only a few times. The rearrangement links TRBV14 to TRBJ1-1; D might be TRBD1 (5 bases). V shed 3 bases and J shed 0 bases, with 14 bases lying between them. The CDR3 spans 16 residues. Germline-derived CDR1 and CDR2 are SGHDN and FVKESK. The CDR3 is CASSHLAGGLNTEAFF. The CDR3 coding sequence is TGTGCCAGCAGCCACCTGGCCGGGGGGTTGAACACTGAAGCTTTCTTT.